The entry that follows covers one T cell receptor beta chain sequence. The CDR3 has 15 residues. Germline V CDR1 and CDR2: GTSNPN, SVGIG (reference sequence). Trimming cost V 4 bases and J 5 bases; bases outside gene matches: 7. The sample is drawn from a study of shared T cell receptors in the human thymus. TCRdb keeps only in-frame clones here, not all; method: immunoSEQ multiplex PCR. The sample has 500,000 to 850,000 clones, over 75% seen once. These data were likewise used in another study, on human thymus T cells. That work states: Healthy Finnish infants undergoing corrective surgery for congenital heart defects were the donors. During corrective heart surgery, resections were taken, and the thymus tissue came from them. There appeared to be biased usage of V and J genes in thymic and blood repertoires. In unrelated individuals, thymic repertoires overlapped highly, according to related research.

This TCR derives from a boy in the first two years of life with a congenital heart defect. The chain carries TRBV30 and TRBJ2-5; 13 bases line up with TRBD2. The sequenced material came from thymocytes. As DNA, the CDR3 is TGTGCCTGGACAGGACTAGCGGGAGAAGGCGAGACCCAGTACTTC. This translates into CAWTGLAGEGETQYF. Full variable domain (remainder filled in from reference TRBV30 and TRBJ2-5): SQTIHQWPATLVQPVGSPLSLECTVEGTSNPNLYWYRQAAGRGLQLLFYSVGIGQISSEVPQNLSASRPQDRQFILSSKKLLLSDSGFYLCAWTGLAGEGETQYFGPGTRLLVL.